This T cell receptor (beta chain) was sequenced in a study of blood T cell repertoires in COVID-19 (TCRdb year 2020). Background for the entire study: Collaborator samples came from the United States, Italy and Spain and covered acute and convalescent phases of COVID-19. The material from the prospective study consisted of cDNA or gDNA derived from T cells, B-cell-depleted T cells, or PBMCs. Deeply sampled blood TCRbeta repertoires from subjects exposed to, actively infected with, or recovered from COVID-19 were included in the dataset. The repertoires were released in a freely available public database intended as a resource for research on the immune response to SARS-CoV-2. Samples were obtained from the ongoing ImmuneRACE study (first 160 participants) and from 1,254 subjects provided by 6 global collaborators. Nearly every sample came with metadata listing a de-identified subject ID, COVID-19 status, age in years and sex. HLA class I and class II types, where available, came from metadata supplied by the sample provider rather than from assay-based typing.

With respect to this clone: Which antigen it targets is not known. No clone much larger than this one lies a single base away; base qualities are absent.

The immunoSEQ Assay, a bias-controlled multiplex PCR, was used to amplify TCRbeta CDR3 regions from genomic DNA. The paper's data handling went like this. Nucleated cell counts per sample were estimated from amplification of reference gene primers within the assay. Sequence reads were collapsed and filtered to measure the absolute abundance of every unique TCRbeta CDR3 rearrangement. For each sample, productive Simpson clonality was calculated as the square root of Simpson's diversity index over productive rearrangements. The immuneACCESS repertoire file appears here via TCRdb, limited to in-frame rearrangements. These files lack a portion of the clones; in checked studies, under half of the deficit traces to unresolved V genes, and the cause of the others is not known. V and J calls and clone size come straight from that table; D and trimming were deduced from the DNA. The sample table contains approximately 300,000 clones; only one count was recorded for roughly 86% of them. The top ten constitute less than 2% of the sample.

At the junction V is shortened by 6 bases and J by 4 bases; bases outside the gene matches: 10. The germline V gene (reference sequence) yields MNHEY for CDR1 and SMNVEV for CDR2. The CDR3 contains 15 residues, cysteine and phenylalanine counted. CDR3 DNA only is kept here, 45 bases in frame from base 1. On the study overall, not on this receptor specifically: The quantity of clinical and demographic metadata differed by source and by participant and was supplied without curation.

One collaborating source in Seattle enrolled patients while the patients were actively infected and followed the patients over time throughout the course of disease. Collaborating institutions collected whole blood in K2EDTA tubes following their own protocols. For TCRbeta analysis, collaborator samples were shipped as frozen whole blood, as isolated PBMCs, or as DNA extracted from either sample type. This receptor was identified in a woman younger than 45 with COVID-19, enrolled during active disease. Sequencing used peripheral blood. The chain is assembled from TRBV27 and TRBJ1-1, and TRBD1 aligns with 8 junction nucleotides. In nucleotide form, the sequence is TGTGCCAGCAGCCCGGACAGGGTTGGCAGCACTGAAGCTTTCTTT. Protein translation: CASSPDRVGSTEAFF.